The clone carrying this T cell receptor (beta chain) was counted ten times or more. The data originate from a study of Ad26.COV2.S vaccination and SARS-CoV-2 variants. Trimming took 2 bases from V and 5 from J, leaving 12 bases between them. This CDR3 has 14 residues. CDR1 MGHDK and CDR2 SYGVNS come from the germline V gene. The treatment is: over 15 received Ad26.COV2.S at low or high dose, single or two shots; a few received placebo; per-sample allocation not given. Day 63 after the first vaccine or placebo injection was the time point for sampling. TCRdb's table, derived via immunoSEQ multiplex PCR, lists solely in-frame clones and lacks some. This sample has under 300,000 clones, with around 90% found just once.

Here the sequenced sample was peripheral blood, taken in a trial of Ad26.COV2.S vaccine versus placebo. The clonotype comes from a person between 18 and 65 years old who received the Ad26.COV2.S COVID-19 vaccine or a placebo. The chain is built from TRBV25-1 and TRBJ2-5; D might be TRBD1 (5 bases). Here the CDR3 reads CASSERGHGETQYF. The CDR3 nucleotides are TGTGCCAGCAGTGAAAGAGGACATGGGGAGACCCAGTACTTC.